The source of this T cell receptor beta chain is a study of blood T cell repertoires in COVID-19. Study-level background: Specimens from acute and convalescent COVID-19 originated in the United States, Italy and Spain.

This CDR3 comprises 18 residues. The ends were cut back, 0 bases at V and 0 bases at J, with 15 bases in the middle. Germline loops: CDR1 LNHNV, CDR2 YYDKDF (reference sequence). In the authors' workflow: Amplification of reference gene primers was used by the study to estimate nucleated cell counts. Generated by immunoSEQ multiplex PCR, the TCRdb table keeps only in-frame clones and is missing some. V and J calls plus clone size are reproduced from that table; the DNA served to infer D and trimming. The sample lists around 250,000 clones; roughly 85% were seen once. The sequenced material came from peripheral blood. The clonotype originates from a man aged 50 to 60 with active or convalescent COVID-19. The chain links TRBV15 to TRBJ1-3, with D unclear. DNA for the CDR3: TGTGCCACCAGCAGAGATCGGGTAGAGCTATACTCTGGAAACACCATATATTTT. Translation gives CATSRDRVELYSGNTIYF.